Listed below are T cell receptor beta chains from one sample, sequenced in a study of identical twins. TCRdb analysed the 5' RACE reads with MiXCR anew, one entry per CDR3 protein. The table includes 300,000 to 400,000 distinct CDR3 sequences, approximately 13% detected once. These data also formed part of another study, on yellow fever vaccine responses in identical twins.

The sample consisted of CD8+ T cells sorted from blood. The receptors were sampled from a woman aged 18-35 years in good health. Both conserved end residues are part of each CDR3. The D gene is left open where the match is weak. Clone size is not always given. Where it is, it says once, few, many or a class for expanded clones.

clone_size	v_call	j_call	d_call	cdr3_aa	cdr3_nt
-	TRBV5-5	TRBJ2-7	-	CASSLGMSNEQYF	TGTGCCAGCAGCCTCGGAATGTCTAACGAGCAGTACTTC
-	TRBV29-1	TRBJ1-2	-	CSVSGPDCDGYTF	TGCAGCGTATCAGGGCCCGATTGCGATGGCTACACCTTC
-	TRBV2	TRBJ2-1	-	CASSVYRVGSYNEQFF	TGTGCCAGCAGTGTGTATCGAGTGGGATCCTACAATGAGCAGTTCTTC
-	TRBV6-1	TRBJ2-3	-	CASRTGPQGGADTQYF	TGTGCCAGCAGAACCGGGCCCCAAGGTGGCGCAGATACGCAGTATTTT
-	TRBV2	TRBJ2-1	TRBD2	CASSRDYDEQFF	TGTGCCAGCAGTAGGGACTATGATGAGCAGTTCTTC
few	TRBV7-9	TRBJ2-7	-	CASSLGIGLLYEQYF	TGTGCCAGCAGCTTAGGTATAGGGCTACTCTACGAGCAGTACTTC
few	TRBV5-1	TRBJ1-1	-	CASSSTGSGMNTEAFF	TGCGCCAGCAGCTCCACAGGGTCGGGCATGAACACTGAAGCTTTCTTT
few	TRBV3-1	TRBJ2-7	-	CASSQDYSPGIEQYF	TGTGCCAGCAGCCAAGATTACAGCCCCGGCATCGAGCAGTACTTC
-	TRBV3-1	TRBJ1-5	-	CASSQGNNFGPQHF	TGTGCCAGCAGCCAAGGCAATAACTTCGGCCCCCAGCATTTT
many	TRBV12-3/TRBV12-4	TRBJ2-5	TRBD2	CASSLGLAGQYQETQYF	TGTGCCAGCAGCCTGGGACTAGCGGGACAGTACCAAGAGACCCAGTACTTC
few	TRBV20-1	TRBJ2-3	-	CSAEHLANTDTQYF	TGCAGTGCTGAACACCTAGCGAACACAGATACGCAGTATTTT
few	TRBV15	TRBJ2-1	-	CATSRVFGSSYNEQFF	TGTGCCACCAGCAGAGTGTTTGGGAGCTCCTACAATGAGCAGTTCTTC
-	TRBV27	TRBJ2-1	-	CASSRGADEQFF	TGTGCCAGCAGCCGGGGAGCCGATGAGCAGTTCTTC
-	TRBV7-9	TRBJ1-2	-	CASSFPGQSLDYGYTF	TGTGCCAGCAGCTTCCCCGGACAGTCCTTGGATTATGGCTACACCTTC
few	TRBV27	TRBJ2-7	-	CSSSPSRGYTSYEQYF	TGTTCCAGCAGCCCTAGTCGCGGGTATACCTCCTACGAGCAGTACTTC
few	TRBV27	TRBJ2-1	TRBD2	CASSYSAGGYGNEQFF	TGTGCCAGCAGTTACTCTGCGGGAGGGTATGGCAATGAGCAGTTCTTC
many	TRBV5-5	TRBJ2-3	TRBD1	CASSLIEGAPDPDTQYF	TGTGCCAGCAGCTTAATCGAGGGGGCGCCGGACCCAGATACGCAGTATTTT
few	TRBV7-2	TRBJ2-3	-	CASSLAGENTDTQYF	TGTGCCAGCAGCTTAGCGGGAGAGAACACAGATACGCAGTATTTT
-	TRBV5-1	TRBJ2-1	-	CASSEGPEGKSWEQFF	TGCGCCAGCAGCGAGGGACCTGAGGGAAAGTCTTGGGAGCAGTTCTTC
-	TRBV12-3/TRBV12-4	TRBJ2-3	-	CASSLGGVSSTDTQYF	TGTGCCAGCAGTCTCGGGGGAGTCTCTAGCACAGATACGCAGTATTTT
many	TRBV5-1	TRBJ1-1	-	CASSLIGFRDLMNTEAFF	TGCGCCAGCAGCTTAATCGGGTTCCGGGACCTCATGAACACTGAAGCTTTCTTT
many	TRBV29-1	TRBJ2-2	-	CSIQGTQGGELFF	TGCAGTATACAGGGCACCCAGGGCGGGGAGCTGTTTTTT
few	TRBV27	TRBJ1-1	-	CASSEIYESGRPAEAFF	TGTGCCAGCAGCGAGATCTACGAGAGCGGAAGGCCCGCTGAAGCTTTCTTT
-	TRBV4-1	TRBJ1-1	TRBD1	CASSPKGTGGNTEAFF	TGCGCCAGCAGCCCAAAGGGGACAGGGGGAAACACTGAAGCTTTCTTT
few	TRBV12-3/TRBV12-4	TRBJ1-5	-	CASSPQGPAQPQHF	TGTGCCAGCAGTCCCCAGGGTCCAGCTCAGCCCCAGCATTTT
many	TRBV12-3/TRBV12-4	TRBJ2-1	-	CASSLVRDEQFF	TGTGCCAGCAGTTTAGTCAGGGATGAGCAGTTCTTC
-	TRBV20-1	TRBJ2-7	-	CSARDSGEGEQYF	TGCAGTGCTAGAGATTCAGGGGAGGGGGAGCAGTACTTC
few	TRBV6-5	TRBJ2-7	TRBD2	CASSYSRPGTSGIYEQYF	TGTGCCAGCAGTTACTCGAGACCAGGGACTAGCGGTATCTACGAGCAGTACTTC
few	TRBV6-1	TRBJ1-1	-	CASSEKGEGTEAFF	TGTGCCAGCAGTGAAAAGGGGGAAGGCACTGAAGCTTTCTTT
few	TRBV11-2	TRBJ2-5	TRBD2	CASSPTPLAASKETQYF	TGTGCCAGCAGCCCAACCCCCCTAGCGGCTAGTAAAGAGACCCAGTACTTC
many	TRBV4-1	TRBJ1-2	-	CASQDVNYGYTF	TGCGCCAGCCAAGACGTTAACTATGGCTACACCTTC
few	TRBV10-3	TRBJ2-5	TRBD2	CAISPRGSGDGETQYF	TGTGCCATCAGTCCTCGGGGTAGCGGGGATGGAGAGACCCAGTACTTC
-	TRBV3-1	TRBJ2-3	-	CASSQALGGTVSDTQYF	TGTGCCAGCAGCCAAGCCCTAGGGGGAACCGTGTCGGATACGCAGTATTTT
-	TRBV2	TRBJ2-7	TRBD1	CASSVDRGRRYEQYF	TGTGCCAGCAGCGTAGACAGGGGGCGCAGGTACGAGCAGTACTTC
-	TRBV27	TRBJ2-1	-	CASSPLTLDSTETYNEQFF	TGTGCCAGCAGTCCCCTAACCCTGGACAGCACAGAGACCTACAATGAGCAGTTCTTC
few	TRBV10-3	TRBJ2-1	-	CAIRGDTRDNEQFF	TGTGCCATCAGGGGGGATACGAGGGACAATGAGCAGTTCTTC
-	TRBV10-3	TRBJ2-5	-	CAISESGRPQETQYF	TGTGCCATCAGTGAGTCTGGGCGACCCCAAGAGACCCAGTACTTC
many	TRBV20-1	TRBJ2-7	TRBD1	CSATGTDEYEQYF	TGCAGTGCCACCGGGACAGACGAATACGAGCAGTACTTC
few	TRBV12-3/TRBV12-4	TRBJ2-1	TRBD1	CASSRRGPAWDEQFF	TGTGCCAGCAGCCGAAGGGGGCCGGCCTGGGATGAGCAGTTCTTC
few	TRBV4-1	TRBJ2-7	-	CASSQVPTRDEQYF	TGCGCCAGCAGCCAAGTCCCCACAAGGGACGAGCAGTACTTC
-	TRBV20-1	TRBJ2-3	TRBD2	CSASHRERGRDTQYF	TGCAGTGCTAGCCATCGGGAGCGGGGCCGAGATACGCAGTATTTT
-	TRBV12-3/TRBV12-4	TRBJ2-1	-	CASSPEAESSYNEQFF	TGTGCCAGCAGTCCTGAAGCGGAGAGCTCCTACAATGAGCAGTTCTTC
-	TRBV28	TRBJ2-5	TRBD1	CASRAPGQGVQETQYF	TGTGCCAGCCGAGCCCCCGGACAGGGGGTCCAAGAGACCCAGTACTTC
few	TRBV7-9	TRBJ2-1	-	CASSYPQEWNEQFF	TGTGCCAGCAGCTACCCACAGGAGTGGAATGAGCAGTTCTTC
-	TRBV24-1	TRBJ2-5	-	CATGGRDSATQETQYF	TGTGCCACCGGGGGCCGGGATAGCGCCACTCAAGAGACCCAGTACTTC
few	TRBV27	TRBJ2-5	-	CASSPFIVGAGETQYF	TGTGCCAGCAGCCCATTTATAGTAGGGGCTGGGGAGACCCAGTACTTC
-	TRBV15	TRBJ2-1	TRBD2	CATSSLLAGGDPYNEQFF	TGTGCCACCAGCAGTCTACTAGCGGGAGGGGACCCCTACAATGAGCAGTTCTTC
once	TRBV12-5	TRBJ2-1	-	CASGLGGRPEQFF	TGTGCTAGTGGTTTGGGGGGTCGGCCGGAGCAGTTCTTC
-	TRBV28	TRBJ1-4	TRBD1	CASRGQVDLEKLFF	TGTGCCAGCAGGGGACAGGTAGACTTAGAAAAACTGTTTTTT
few	TRBV27	TRBJ1-1	TRBD1	CASSTWTGLNTEAFF	TGTGCCAGCAGTACCTGGACAGGGCTGAACACTGAAGCTTTCTTT
-	TRBV7-9	TRBJ2-1	-	CASSQTDIEQFF	TGTGCCAGCAGCCAAACAGATATTGAGCAGTTCTTC
-	TRBV12-3/TRBV12-4	TRBJ1-2	TRBD1	CASSPQKPGQPNYGYTF	TGTGCCAGCAGTCCACAAAAACCGGGACAGCCTAACTATGGCTACACCTTC
few	TRBV27	TRBJ2-1	-	CASSLNSRSYNEQFF	TGTGCCAGCAGTTTAAATTCCCGCTCCTACAATGAGCAGTTCTTC